This T cell receptor beta chain was observed in a study of cytomegalovirus exposure and HLA in healthy donors. Concerning this clone itself: The antigen is not known.

Study-wide findings and caveats: The study put 160 or so TCR beta chains on its list as cytomegalovirus-associated. Both high specificity and high sensitivity reportedly marked the classifier's diagnosis of cytomegalovirus status.

This PCR relied on a set of 60 Vbeta primers and 13 Jbeta primers. The table came from immunoSEQ multiplex PCR; TCRdb's copy has only in-frame clones and leaves some out. In the table there are about 89,000 clones, around 74% of which are singletons. From germline, CDR1 is LGHNA and CDR2 YNFKEQ. V shed 0 bases and J 11 bases; nucleotides not matched to a gene: 8. This CDR3 contains 14 residues. This receptor was obtained from a man in his thirties or forties in good health and CMV-seropositive. The gene calls are TRBV4-2 and TRBJ2-3, with TRBD1 matching 7 bases. The sequencing input was PBMCs. The CDR3 region is CASSQDLPGQRQYF. The DNA of the CDR3 is TGTGCCAGCAGCCAAGATCTCCCGGGACAGAGGCAGTATTTT.